What follows are 7 T cell receptor beta chains derived from one specimen sequenced in a study of cytotoxic CD8 clonotypes in ibrutinib-treated CLL. Assay: immunoSEQ multiplex PCR; the TCRdb copy retains only in-frame clones and omits some. The sample records some 63,000 clones, 75% to 95% being singletons. The starting material was PBMCs, obtained after 12 months of ibrutinib treatment. All receptors come from a human donor with chronic lymphocytic leukemia.

This clone turned up a few times. The chain is built from TRBV15 and TRBJ2-7; 9 nucleotides match TRBD1. Germline assignment: CDR1 LNHNV and CDR2 YYDKDF (reference sequence). This CDR3 region has 15 residues. Trimming took 0 bases from V and 5 from J; bases not matched to a gene: 5. The CDR3 region has the DNA TGTGCCACCAGCAGAGATTCGACAGGGGGTAACGAGCAGTACTTC. Translation gives CATSRDSTGGNEQYF.

The chain combines TRBV5-5 with TRBJ2-7; TRBD2 is a possible D gene (6 bases). The CDR3 sequence is 14 residues long. Trimming shortened V by 1 base and J by 3 bases, and 11 bases separated the two germline ends. Per germline, CDR1 SGHKS and CDR2 YYEKEE (reference sequence). In DNA form, the CDR3 reads TGTGCCAGCAGCTTGTGGAGGGATCTCTACGAGCAGTACTTC. It codes for CASSLWRDLYEQYF.

The V gene is TRBV7-3, the J gene TRBJ2-3; D not certain. Per germline, CDR1 SGHTA and CDR2 FQGTGA. The germline V and J ends were trimmed by 4 bases and 2 bases, with 4 bases remaining between them. The CDR3 sequence is 12 residues long. The chain's CDR3 is CASSSVTDTQYF. The CDR3 DNA sequence: TGTGCCAGCAGCTCCGTCACAGATACGCAGTATTTT.

Worth noting for this clone: At one end the junction does not follow the germline gene, possibly because of a read error. The chain uses TRBV6-1 and TRBJ2-1; 11 positions agree with TRBD2. The germline gives CDR1 MNHNS, CDR2 SASEGT. The length of the CDR3 is 12 residues. CDR3 sequence reads: CTSGSSYNEQFF. CDR3 nucleotide sequence: TGCACTAGCGGGAGCTCCTACAATGAGCAGTTCTTC.

This chain links TRBV28 with TRBJ1-5; tentatively, D is TRBD1 (6 bases). The CDR3 sequence is 16 residues long. Trimming pared 1 base from V and 2 bases from J, leaving 12 bases between. Germline V CDR1 and CDR2: MDHEN, SYDVKM. The CDR3 sequence: CASSLSGAKGNQPQHF. CDR3 bases: TGTGCCAGCAGTTTATCGGGGGCTAAGGGCAATCAGCCCCAGCATTTT.

The chain has TRBV11-3 and TRBJ1-1, with D hard to call. Trimming cost V 4 bases and J 4 bases, with 13 bases left between them. CDR1 is SGHNT, CDR2 YENEEA, per germline. This CDR3 contains 14 residues. The CDR3 here is CASSSRGKGTEAFF. CDR3 nucleotide sequence: TGTGCCAGCAGCTCCCGAGGGAAAGGCACTGAAGCTTTCTTT.

CDR3 sequence reads: CASSFRDGASQQYF. The DNA for the CDR3 is TGTGCCAGCAGCTTCCGGGACGGTGCTTCGCAGCAGTACTTC. The chain is built from TRBV11-2 and TRBJ2-7; D may correspond to TRBD1 or TRBD2 (5 bases each). Trimming pared 3 bases from V and 8 bases from J, leaving 17 bases between. The CDR3 extends over 14 amino acids. Germline lookup yields CDR1 SGHAT and CDR2 FQNNGV.